This TCR beta chain was documented in a study of T cell responses to AZD1222 COVID-19 vaccine. Notes on the study in general: White British ancestry dominated among donors, who included more females, and clonal diversity was possibly underestimated.

Libraries were prepared by immunoSEQ multiplex PCR; TCRdb keeps only in-frame clonotypes and omits some of them. The sample carries approximately 140,000 clones, approximately 94% recorded once. Turning to this clone: No antigen is known for it.

CDR3 length: 19 amino acids. Germline V gene sequence: CDR1 SGHTA, CDR2 FQGNSA. Trimming removed 5 bases from V and 2 bases from J; junction bases left unmatched: 12. The receptor was derived from an adult in good health. This chain uses TRBV7-2 with TRBJ2-3, with 14 bases lining up with TRBD2. Here the sequenced sample was peripheral blood, taken on day 0 of AZD1222 vaccination. The CDR3 region is CASSRGRLAGGVDTDTQYF. CDR3 in DNA: TGTGCCAGCAGCCGTGGGCGACTAGCGGGGGGGGTTGACACAGATACGCAGTATTTT. The entire variable domain, with the rest obtained from reference TRBV7-2 and TRBJ2-3, is as follows: GAGVSQSPSNKVTEKGKDVELRCDPISGHTALYWYRQSLGQGLEFLIYFQGNSAPDKSGLPSDRFSAERTGGSVSTLTIQRTQQEDSAVYLCASSRGRLAGGVDTDTQYFGPGTRLTVL.